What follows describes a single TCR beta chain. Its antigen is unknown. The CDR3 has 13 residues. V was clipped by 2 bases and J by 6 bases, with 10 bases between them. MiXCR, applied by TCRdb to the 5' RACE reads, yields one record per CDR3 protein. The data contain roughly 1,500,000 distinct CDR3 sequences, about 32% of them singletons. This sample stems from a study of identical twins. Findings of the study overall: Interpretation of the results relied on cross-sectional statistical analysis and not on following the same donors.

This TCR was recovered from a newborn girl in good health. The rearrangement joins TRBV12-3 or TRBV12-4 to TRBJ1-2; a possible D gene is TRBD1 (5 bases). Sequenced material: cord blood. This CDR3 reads CASSLWAGHGYTF. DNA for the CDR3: TGTGCCAGCAGTTTATGGGCAGGGCATGGCTACACCTTC.